The 21 T cell receptor beta chains presented below share a single source sample, sequenced in a study of CD8 T cells in Susac syndrome. RNA was extracted with the RNeasy kit, and a quantity of roughly 0.5 to 1 ug was reverse transcribed using random hexamers. TCRdb used MiXCR to reprocess the immunoSEQ multiplex PCR reads, holding one entry per CDR3 protein. The data hold around 170,000 distinct CDR3 sequences, with approximately 95% observed a single time. Sequenced sample: CD4+ T cells from PBMCs. These receptor sequences come from a human donor with Susac syndrome.

The rearrangement uses TRBV30 and TRBJ2-3; the match to TRBD2 covers 10 bases. J gave up 5 bases and V 2 bases, and 7 bases lay outside the gene matches. CDR3 length: 15 amino acids. Germline V gene data show CDR1 as GTSNPN and CDR2 as SVGIG (reference sequence). In nucleotides, the CDR3 is TGTGCCTGGAGTCAGCGGGGGGGCCTAGGAGATACGCAGTATTTT. It is translated as CAWSQRGGLGDTQYF.

The V gene is TRBV3-1, the J gene TRBJ1-1, with 9 bases matching TRBD1. This CDR3 comprises 16 residues. V trimming: 1 base; J trimming: 5 bases; junction bases outside the gene matches: 8. Germline V lookup: CDR1 LGHDT, CDR2 YNNKEL (reference sequence). For the CDR3, the DNA is TGTGCCAGCAGCCAAGGGCCGGGACAGGGAAAAACTGAAGCTTTCTTT. The encoded protein is CASSQGPGQGKTEAFF.

This chain links TRBV5-1 with TRBJ2-1; TRBD2 matches at 10 bases. The CDR3 extends over 15 amino acids. The trim removed 0 bases at V and 10 bases at J, leaving 7 bases unmatched. The germline V gene has CDR1 SGHRS and CDR2 YFSETQ. CDR3 residues: CASSLVPSGGGEQFF. CDR3 in DNA: TGCGCCAGCAGCTTGGTACCTAGCGGGGGAGGGGAGCAGTTCTTC.

The genes are TRBV12-3 or TRBV12-4 and TRBJ2-7; the D is unclear. This CDR3 region has 13 residues. The V and J ends lost 6 bases and 1 base respectively, with 10 bases between them. The CDR3 DNA sequence: TGTGCCAGCAGCGATTATATTTCCTACGAGCAGTACTTC. Translation: CASSDYISYEQYF.

The V and J genes are TRBV30 and TRBJ2-1, with 16 bases aligning to TRBD2. The CDR3 sequence is 19 residues long. From germline, CDR1 is GTSNPN and CDR2 SVGIG (reference sequence). J lost 0 bases, V lost 0 bases, and 5 bases had no gene match. In nucleotides, the CDR3 is TGTGCCTGGAGTGTACCGGGACTAGCGGGGGGGCGCTCCTACAATGAGCAGTTCTTC. It codes for CAWSVPGLAGGRSYNEQFF.

The J gene is TRBJ2-3, the V gene TRBV20-1, with TRBD2 matching over 13 bases. The germline V gene has CDR1 DFQATT and CDR2 SNEGSKA (reference sequence). This CDR3 comprises 13 residues. The CDR3 reads CSRLAGGSDTQYF. CDR3 in DNA: TGCAGCAGACTAGCGGGGGGTTCAGATACGCAGTATTTT.

The gene calls are TRBV6-6 and TRBJ1-5; D uncertain. With 6 bases removed from V and 4 bases from J, the gap between germline ends came to 4 bases. Germline V gives CDR1 MNHNY, CDR2 SVGAGI (reference sequence). The CDR3 loop spans 11 amino acids. DNA of the CDR3: TGTGCCAGCAGGTTAAATCAGCCCCAGCATTTT. This codes for CASRLNQPQHF.

The rearrangement links TRBV5-1 to TRBJ2-1; maybe TRBD2 (5 bases). This CDR3 is built from 20 residues. Germline-derived CDR1 and CDR2 are SGHRS and YFSETQ. The ends were cut back, 0 bases at V and 0 bases at J, with 22 bases in the middle. The CDR3 bases are TGCGCCAGCAGCTTGGTCCTACTAGACCCCCACCCGAGCTCCTACAATGAGCAGTTCTTC. Its protein is CASSLVLLDPHPSSYNEQFF.

The chain couples TRBV6-5 to TRBJ1-1; the match to TRBD1 covers 8 bases. Germline trimming cut 4 bases from V and 0 bases from J; bases unmatched to any gene: 13. From germline, CDR1 is MNHEY and CDR2 SVGAGI. The CDR3 sequence is 18 residues long. This CDR3 reads CASSSSGQARILNTEAFF. For the CDR3, the DNA is TGTGCCAGCAGTTCGTCGGGACAGGCACGAATATTGAACACTGAAGCTTTCTTT.

The chain is built from TRBV7-9 and TRBJ1-4; no firm D call. Germline CDR1 is SEHNR and CDR2 is FQNEAQ (reference sequence). The CDR3 length is 14 residues. Trimming pared 1 base from V and 4 bases from J, leaving 7 bases between. The CDR3 DNA sequence: TGTGCCAGCAGCTTAGAACGGATTAATGAAAAACTGTTTTTT. Amino acid sequence: CASSLERINEKLFF.

This chain connects TRBV5-6 to TRBJ1-5; D possibly corresponds to TRBD1 (5 bases). CDR1 and CDR2 (germline): SGHDT, YYEEEE. The CDR3 length is 15 residues. With 3 bases removed from V and 0 bases from J, the gap between germline ends came to 10 bases. DNA of the CDR3: TGTGCCAGCAGCTCGGGACTATATAGCAATCAGCCCCAGCATTTT. Amino acid sequence: CASSSGLYSNQPQHF.

The chain joins TRBV7-3 to TRBJ1-1; D is unclear. The CDR3 sequence is 13 residues long. The germline V gene has CDR1 SGHTA and CDR2 FQGTGA. V lost 5 bases to trimming and J lost 4 bases, with 11 bases between them. In DNA, the CDR3 is TGTGCCAGCAGCCCTCTGTCGAGCACTGAAGCTTTCTTT. Amino acids: CASSPLSSTEAFF.

J is TRBJ1-6 and V is TRBV12-3 or TRBV12-4, with 11 bases lining up with TRBD1. V dropped 3 bases and J dropped 12; count of bases not matched to a gene: 10. The CDR3 runs to 16 residues. This CDR3 is CASSFGQGASTLPLHF. The CDR3 nucleotides are TGTGCCAGCAGTTTTGGACAGGGGGCTAGTACTTTACCCCTCCACTTT.

The chain carries TRBV30 and TRBJ2-5, with unresolved D. The CDR3 has 9 amino acids. Trimming took 7 bases from V and 5 from J, leaving 5 bases between them. Germline CDR1 reads GTSNPN; CDR2 reads SVGIG (reference sequence). CDR3 sequence reads: CALGETQYF. CDR3 DNA sequence: TGTGCCTTGGGGGAGACCCAGTACTTC.

Worth noting for this clonotype: An end of the junction differs from the germline gene, which may be a read error. The chain uses TRBV5-4 and TRBJ2-7; 7 nucleotides agree with TRBD1. Germline loops: CDR1 SGHNT, CDR2 YYREEE (reference sequence). This CDR3 has 12 amino acids. The CDR3 loop is CASSLPGTAGWF. DNA of the CDR3: TGTGCCAGCAGCTTGCCCGGGACAGCCGGGTGGTTC. The whole variable domain, filled in from reference TRBV5-4 and TRBJ2-7, reads ETGVTQSPTHLIKTRGQQVTLRCSSQSGHNTVSWYQQALGQGPQFIFQYYREEENGRGNFPPRFSGLQFPNYSSELNVNALELDDSALYLCASSLPGTAGWFGPGTRLTVT.

This chain joins TRBV5-6 and TRBJ2-1; 8 bases are shared with TRBD1. Germline loops: CDR1 SGHDT, CDR2 YYEEEE. The V segment lost 3 bases and the J segment 7 bases; nucleotides outside the gene matches: 9. The CDR3 loop spans 15 amino acids. CDR3 in amino acids: CASSSTGGIWNEQFF. DNA for the CDR3: TGTGCCAGCAGCTCCACAGGGGGAATATGGAATGAGCAGTTCTTC.

This clonotype showed up just once. The genes are TRBV5-1 and TRBJ2-1; 8 bases align to TRBD2. CDR1 is SGHRS and CDR2 is YFSETQ in the germline V gene. The junction had 5 bases not matched to a gene; V was cut back by 3 bases and J by 0 bases. The CDR3 is made up of 16 amino acids. CDR3 DNA sequence: TGCGCCAGCAGCTCTAGCGGGTCCGACTCCTACAATGAGCAGTTCTTC. It codes for CASSSSGSDSYNEQFF.

The chain combines TRBV12-3 or TRBV12-4 with TRBJ1-1, with 7 bases identical to TRBD1. The CDR3 totals 13 residues. After removal of 1 base from V and 6 bases from J, the junction contained 2 bases not matched to a gene. CDR3: CASSLGGGPEAFF. CDR3 sequence (DNA): TGTGCCAGCAGTTTAGGAGGGGGCCCTGAAGCTTTCTTT.

This clonotype has only one observation. This chain joins TRBV20-1 and TRBJ1-4, with D tentatively TRBD1 (6 bases). Germline CDR1 reads DFQATT; CDR2 reads SNEGSKA (reference sequence). V shed 6 bases and J shed 8 bases, with 25 bases lying between them. The CDR3 has 16 amino acids. The CDR3 is CSAHGQIQTRREKLFF. In DNA form, the CDR3 reads TGCAGTGCCCATGGACAGATCCAAACCCGTCGGGAAAAACTGTTTTTT.

This clonotype was found a few times. The chain recombines TRBV19 with TRBJ2-1; D might be TRBD1 or TRBD2, each matching 5 bases. The CDR3 runs to 13 residues. Per the germline V gene, CDR1 is LNHDA and CDR2 is SQIVND (reference sequence). V was shortened by 5 bases and J by 5 bases, with 10 bases between the two germline ends. CDR3 region: CASSLGPHNEQFF. DNA for the CDR3: TGTGCCAGTAGTCTGGGACCGCACAATGAGCAGTTCTTC.

The rearrangement links TRBV7-2 to TRBJ2-3; no clear D gene. This CDR3 is 14 amino acids long. The germline V gene encodes CDR1 SGHTA and CDR2 FQGNSA. V was pared by 2 bases and J by 4 bases, with 10 bases between. The CDR3 region is CASSLPPYPDTQYF. CDR3 bases: TGTGCCAGCAGCTTACCGCCTTACCCAGATACGCAGTATTTT.